The 15 T cell receptor beta chains presented below share a single source sample, sequenced in a study of CD8+ T cells in alopecia areata. Reverse transcribed after extraction, RNA yielded cDNA as the sequencing template. Produced via immunoSEQ multiplex PCR; TCRdb's table is partial and in-frame only. The sample lists roughly 150,000 clones, roughly 60% occurring once. The specimen was CD8+ T cells sorted from blood. These receptors were taken from a human donor in good health.

This clone was seen only once. The genes are TRBV29-1 and TRBJ2-7; 7 bases are shared with TRBD2. The CDR3 is 13 amino acids. With V trimmed by 3 bases and J by 2 bases, 4 bases remained unmatched. Germline CDR1 SQVTM, CDR2 ANQGSEA. DNA for the CDR3: TGCAGCGTTGATTTGGGGACTACCTACGAGCAGTACTTC. It codes for CSVDLGTTYEQYF.

This clone was observed a single time. The V call is TRBV15, the J call TRBJ1-2; TRBD1 aligns across 9 bases. The germline gives CDR1 LNHNV, CDR2 YYDKDF (reference sequence). The CDR3 spans 15 residues. V was clipped by 4 bases and J by 8 bases; unmatched bases: 11. CDR3 loop: CATSKAGQGLWGYTF. The CDR3 DNA sequence: TGTGCCACCAGCAAGGCGGGACAGGGACTTTGGGGCTACACCTTC.

CDR3 coding DNA: TGTGCCAGCAGTGTATTCAGGGGTCAAGCAGATACGCAGTATTTT. Translating gives CASSVFRGQADTQYF. The rearrangement links TRBV2 to TRBJ2-3, with D perhaps TRBD1 (6 bases). There are 15 residues in the CDR3. The V end lost 4 bases, the J end lost 4 bases, and 15 bases lay between the germline ends. Germline CDR1 is SNHLY and CDR2 is FYNNEI. Full variable domain (rest looked up from reference TRBV2 and TRBJ2-3): EPEVTQTPSHQVTQMGQEVILRCVPISNHLYFYWYRQILGQKVEFLVSFYNNEISEKSEIFDDQFSVERPDGSNFTLKIRSTKLEDSAMYFCASSVFRGQADTQYFGPGTRLTVL.

V usage is TRBV5-6 and J usage is TRBJ2-7; 9 bases align to TRBD2. There are 16 residues in the CDR3. V lost 3 bases and J lost 5; bases outside the gene matches: 12. CDR1 and CDR2 from the germline V gene are SGHDT and YYEEEE. Here the CDR3 reads CASSWERGRAPHEQYF. CDR3 DNA sequence: TGTGCCAGCAGCTGGGAACGCGGGAGGGCCCCTCACGAGCAGTACTTC.

This clone was seen only once. This chain links TRBV9 with TRBJ1-1, with D tentatively TRBD1 (6 bases). Trimming shortened V by 3 bases and J by 1 base, and 10 bases separated the two germline ends. CDR3 length: 14 amino acids. Germline CDR1 and CDR2: SGDLS and YYNGEE. CDR3 DNA: TGTGCCAGCAGCGGAAACAGGGCGAACACTGAAGCTTTCTTT. Protein: CASSGNRANTEAFF.

The rearrangement uses TRBV18 and TRBJ2-1; TRBD1 aligns across 11 bases. Germline CDR1 and CDR2: KGHSH and LQKENI. The junction had 10 bases not matched to a gene; V was cut back by 3 bases and J by 9 bases. The CDR3 loop spans 16 amino acids. The CDR3 is CASSPESGQGGGEQFF. In nucleotides, the CDR3 is TGTGCCAGCTCACCCGAATCGGGACAGGGGGGAGGTGAGCAGTTCTTC.

The rearrangement uses TRBV29-1 and TRBJ2-5; no reliable D call. The V gene lost 1 base and the J gene lost 6 bases, with 9 bases spanning the gap. There are 12 residues in the CDR3. Germline-derived CDR1 and CDR2 are SQVTM and ANQGSEA. CDR3 residues: CSVEASRKTQYF. In DNA form, the CDR3 reads TGCAGCGTTGAAGCGAGTCGGAAGACCCAGTACTTC.

This clone came up a few times. The chain joins TRBV15 to TRBJ2-7; D gene unclear. Looked up from germline, CDR1 is LNHNV and CDR2 is YYDKDF (reference sequence). The CDR3 loop spans 13 amino acids. V dropped 0 bases and J dropped 4 bases, with 7 bases sitting between them. In DNA, the CDR3 is TGTGCCACCAGCAGAGATGATTGGTACGAGCAGTACTTC. This gives the protein CATSRDDWYEQYF. Variable domain in full (rest from reference TRBV15 and TRBJ2-7): DAMVIQNPRYQVTQFGKPVTLSCSQTLNHNVMYWYQQKSSQAPKLLFHYYDKDFNNEADTPDNFQSRRPNTSFCFLDIRSPGLGDTAMYLCATSRDDWYEQYFGPGTRLTVT.

Only a few counts were recorded for this clone. This sequence joins TRBV11-2 and TRBJ2-3, with D possibly matching TRBD1 (5 bases). V was pared by 7 bases and J by 4 bases, with 21 bases between. Germline values: CDR1 SGHAT, CDR2 FQNNGV. The CDR3 consists of 16 residues. CDR3 sequence (DNA): TGTGCCAGCACCCCATCGGCAGGACACAGCGCAGATACGCAGTATTTT. It encodes CASTPSAGHSADTQYF.

The chain uses TRBV10-3 and TRBJ2-2, with D tentatively TRBD2 (6 bases). Between the trimmed V and J ends, which lost 4 bases and 1 base, there was a span of 10 bases. This CDR3 region has 15 residues. Germline CDR1 is ENHRY and CDR2 is SYGVKD. This chain's CDR3 is CAISGGTLNTGELFF. The CDR3, as DNA: TGTGCCATCAGTGGCGGGACTCTGAACACCGGGGAGCTGTTTTTT.

The CDR3 here is CASSLLPGGQETQYF. The CDR3 DNA sequence: TGTGCCAGCAGCTTACTGCCGGGAGGCCAAGAGACCCAGTACTTC. V usage is TRBV11-2 and J usage is TRBJ2-5; TRBD2 agrees at 7 bases. Germline-derived CDR1 and CDR2 are SGHAT and FQNNGV. CDR3 length: 15 amino acids. The V segment lost 2 bases and the J segment 1 base; nucleotides outside the gene matches: 4. Looking up the rest from reference TRBV11-2 and TRBJ2-5 gives the full variable domain: EAGVAQSPRYKIIEKRQSVAFWCNPISGHATLYWYQQILGQGPKLLIQFQNNGVVDDSQLPKDRFSAERLKGVDSTLKIQPAKLEDSAVYLCASSLLPGGQETQYFGPGTRLLVL.

The sample holds one count of this clone. V and J are TRBV5-1 and TRBJ1-1; D possibly corresponds to TRBD1 (6 bases). The CDR3 spans 16 residues. CDR1 is SGHRS, CDR2 YFSETQ, per germline. Trimming took 0 bases from V and 0 from J, leaving 12 bases between them. In nucleotides, the CDR3 is TGCGCCAGCAGCTTGGTGCGGGGGCATATGAACACTGAAGCTTTCTTT. Translation: CASSLVRGHMNTEAFF.

This CDR3 is CSVAGTSGTSSYNEQFF. The CDR3, as DNA: TGCAGCGTGGCCGGGACTAGCGGGACTAGCTCCTACAATGAGCAGTTCTTC. V usage is TRBV29-1 and J usage is TRBJ2-1; 13 bases are shared with TRBD2. The CDR3 sequence is 17 residues long. V lost 6 bases to trimming and J lost 0 bases; unmatched junction nucleotides: 8. The germline CDR1 and CDR2 sequences are SQVTM and ANQGSEA.

V and J are TRBV11-1 and TRBJ2-7, with D hard to call. The CDR3 covers 11 residues. The germline gives CDR1 SGHAT, CDR2 FQDESV (reference sequence). V lost 1 base and J lost 5, with 3 bases in between. The CDR3 sequence: CASSLGHEQYF. CDR3 DNA: TGTGCCAGCAGCTTAGGGCACGAGCAGTACTTC.

V usage is TRBV20-1 and J usage is TRBJ2-7; no definite D call. The germline V gene has CDR1 DFQATT and CDR2 SNEGSKA (reference sequence). Trimming cost V 7 bases and J 6 bases, with 10 bases left between them. The length of the CDR3 is 10 residues. Here the CDR3 reads CSGLTLEQYF. The CDR3 DNA reads as TGCAGTGGCTTGACGCTCGAGCAGTACTTC.